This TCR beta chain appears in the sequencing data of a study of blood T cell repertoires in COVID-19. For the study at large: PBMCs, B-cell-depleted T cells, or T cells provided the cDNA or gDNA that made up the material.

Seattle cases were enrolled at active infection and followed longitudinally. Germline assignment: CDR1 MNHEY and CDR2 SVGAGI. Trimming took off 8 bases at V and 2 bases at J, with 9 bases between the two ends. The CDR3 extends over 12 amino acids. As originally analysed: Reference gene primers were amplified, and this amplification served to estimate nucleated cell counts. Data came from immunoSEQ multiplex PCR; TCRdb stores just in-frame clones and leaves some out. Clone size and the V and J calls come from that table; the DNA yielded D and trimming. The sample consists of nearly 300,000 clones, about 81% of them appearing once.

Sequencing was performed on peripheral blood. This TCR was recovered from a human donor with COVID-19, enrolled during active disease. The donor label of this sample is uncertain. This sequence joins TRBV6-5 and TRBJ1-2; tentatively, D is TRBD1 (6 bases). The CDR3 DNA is TGTGCCAGCTACAGGGACAACTATGGCTACACCTTC. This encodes CASYRDNYGYTF.